This is a list of T cell receptor beta chains from one sample in a study of a mutant IDH1 vaccine in newly diagnosed glioma. Their target antigens are unknown. Assay: immunoSEQ multiplex PCR; the TCRdb copy retains only in-frame clones and omits some. Of about 28,000 clones in the sample, roughly 80% were seen once. Specimen: PBMCs, collected from a glioma patient whose treatment included an IDH1 peptide vaccine. The receptors here all came from a woman in her twenties or thirties with glioma. The CDR3 runs from the conserved cysteine through the conserved F or W. A D gene is named only where the DNA matches it firmly. Size is omitted from some rows. Given values are once, few, many or a class for expanded clones.

V	D	size	J	CDR3	DNA
TRBV4-1	TRBD2	NA	TRBJ2-3	CASSQERRGGADTQYF	TGCGCCAGCAGCCAAGAGCGCCGGGGAGGGGCAGATACGCAGTATTTT
TRBV6-5	NA	NA	TRBJ1-1	CASRRNTEAFF	TGTGCCAGTAGGCGAAACACTGAAGCTTTCTTT
TRBV7-9	NA	NA	TRBJ2-1	CASSIWGGPYNEQFF	TGTGCCAGCAGTATTTGGGGTGGGCCCTACAATGAGCAGTTCTTC
TRBV5-4	NA	NA	TRBJ2-2	CASSLDRVDGGELFF	TGTGCCAGCAGCTTAGACAGAGTGGACGGCGGGGAGCTGTTTTTT
TRBV11-2	NA	once	TRBJ2-4	CASSPREVKNIQYF	TGTGCCAGCAGCCCCCGGGAAGTCAAAAACATTCAGTACTTC
TRBV30	NA	once	TRBJ1-1	CAWNEGNTEAFF	TGTGCCTGGAACGAGGGGAACACTGAAGCTTTCTTT
TRBV6-5	NA	few	TRBJ1-5	CASSRRGVFDQPQHF	TGTGCCAGCAGCCGCCGAGGGGTTTTTGATCAGCCCCAGCATTTT
TRBV5-1	NA	NA	TRBJ1-1	CASSLGVNTEAFF	TGCGCCAGCAGCTTGGGGGTGAACACTGAAGCTTTCTTT
TRBV4-1	NA	NA	TRBJ1-1	CATSRETLNTEAFF	TGCGCCACCTCCCGCGAGACATTGAACACTGAAGCTTTCTTT
TRBV7-9	NA	NA	TRBJ2-3	CASSLPLGDTQYF	TGTGCCAGCAGCTTGCCTTTGGGGGATACGCAGTATTTT
TRBV19	NA	NA	TRBJ1-5	CASSIDRGQPQHF	TGTGCCAGTAGTATAGATCGAGGGCAGCCCCAGCATTTT
TRBV10-3	TRBD1	NA	TRBJ2-3	CANGQGTDTQYF	TGTGCCAACGGACAGGGAACAGATACGCAGTATTTT
TRBV9	NA	NA	TRBJ1-1	CASSTPGHGAFF	TGTGCCAGCAGCACCCCGGGGCATGGAGCTTTCTTT
TRBV18	NA	NA	TRBJ1-3	CASSPGRSGNTIYF	TGTGCCAGCTCACCTGGACGGTCTGGAAACACCATATATTTT
TRBV2	NA	NA	TRBJ2-1	CASRGGRQGQSLFF	TGTGCCAGCAGGGGGGGTCGACAGGGACAAAGTTTGTTCTTC
TRBV5-6	NA	once	TRBJ2-3	CASSLWGSQGPLTDTQYF	TGTGCCAGCAGCTTGTGGGGCAGCCAGGGGCCCCTCACAGATACGCAGTATTTT
TRBV5-6	NA	NA	TRBJ1-4	CASSFTTVSFEKLFF	TGTGCCAGCAGTTTTACGACAGTCTCTTTTGAAAAACTGTTTTTT
TRBV7-9	TRBD1	NA	TRBJ2-2	CASSSNRGRNQNTGELFF	TGTGCCAGCAGCTCGAACAGGGGGCGGAACCAAAACACCGGGGAGCTGTTTTTT
TRBV5-4	TRBD1	NA	TRBJ1-1	CASSSPGTGYTEAFF	TGTGCCAGCAGCTCACCCGGGACAGGGTACACTGAAGCTTTCTTT
TRBV10-3	NA	NA	TRBJ1-2	CAISESEQVNYGYTF	TGTGCCATCAGTGAGTCGGAACAGGTTAACTATGGCTACACCTTC
TRBV2	TRBD2	once	TRBJ2-2	CATRGLAGLNTGELFF	TGTGCCACCCGGGGACTAGCGGGGTTGAACACCGGGGAGCTGTTTTTT
TRBV19	NA	NA	TRBJ2-7	CASSIDRGSYEQYF	TGTGCCAGTAGTATAGATCGGGGCAGCTACGAGCAGTACTTC
TRBV19	NA	few	TRBJ1-1	CASSIGGLGNTEAFF	TGTGCCAGTAGTATCGGGGGGTTAGGGAACACTGAAGCTTTCTTT
TRBV27	NA	NA	TRBJ2-7	CASSTYRGGYEQYF	TGTGCCAGCAGTACGTACAGGGGGGGCTACGAGCAGTACTTC
TRBV5-1	TRBD1	NA	TRBJ1-1	CASSLLTGSNTEAFF	TGCGCCAGCAGCTTATTGACAGGGTCGAACACTGAAGCTTTCTTT
TRBV6-1	NA	few	TRBJ1-2	CASSEAGVPWGYTF	TGTGCCAGCAGTGAAGCGGGGGTTCCTTGGGGCTACACCTTC
TRBV4-2	NA	NA	TRBJ1-2	CASSQEAEGFYGYTF	TGTGCCAGCAGCCAAGAGGCCGAGGGGTTCTATGGCTACACCTTC
TRBV12-5	NA	few	TRBJ1-1	CASGLVRLVGVTEAFF	TGTGCTAGTGGTTTGGTACGACTAGTCGGGGTCACTGAAGCTTTCTTT
TRBV9	NA	NA	TRBJ2-3	CASSVAGRTDTQYF	TGTGCCAGCAGCGTAGCAGGGAGGACAGATACGCAGTATTTT
TRBV19	NA	NA	TRBJ2-1	CASRDGGADNEQFF	TGTGCCAGTAGGGATGGGGGAGCAGACAATGAGCAGTTCTTC
TRBV13	NA	NA	TRBJ2-5	CASSFEETQYF	TGTGCCAGCAGCTTTGAAGAGACCCAGTACTTC
TRBV20-1	NA	NA	TRBJ2-3	CSAVRQDTQYF	TGCAGTGCCGTCCGACAAGATACGCAGTATTTT
TRBV7-2	NA	NA	TRBJ2-3	CASSSQGGTPDTQYF	TGTGCCAGCAGCTCCCAAGGGGGGACGCCAGATACGCAGTATTTT
TRBV5-5	NA	few	TRBJ1-1	CASSLMRLLGATNTEAFF	TGTGCCAGCAGCTTGATGCGGCTACTGGGAGCCACGAACACTGAAGCTTTCTTT
TRBV9	NA	NA	TRBJ1-6	CASSVENSPLHF	TGTGCCAGCAGCGTCGAGAATTCACCCCTCCACTTT
TRBV6-1	NA	NA	TRBJ1-2	CASRDFDYGYTF	TGTGCCAGCAGGGACTTTGACTATGGCTACACCTTC
TRBV19	NA	few	TRBJ2-7	CASSIKAGVSYEQYF	TGTGCCAGTAGTATCAAGGCAGGGGTCTCCTACGAGCAGTACTTC
TRBV5-1	NA	NA	TRBJ1-1	CASSPWTELNTEAFF	TGCGCCAGCAGCCCCTGGACAGAATTGAACACTGAAGCTTTCTTT
TRBV4-2	TRBD2	NA	TRBJ2-5	CASSQDQTSGGVQETQYF	TGTGCCAGCAGCCAAGACCAGACTAGCGGGGGAGTCCAAGAGACCCAGTACTTC
TRBV2	NA	NA	TRBJ1-5	CASTQETYGNQPQHF	TGTGCCAGCACCCAAGAAACATACGGCAATCAGCCCCAGCATTTT
TRBV30	TRBD1	NA	TRBJ1-3	CAWRPGGSGNTIYF	TGTGCCTGGAGGCCAGGGGGCTCTGGAAACACCATATATTTT
TRBV9	NA	NA	TRBJ1-1	CASSASLSTEAFF	TGTGCCAGCAGCGCCTCCTTGAGCACTGAAGCTTTCTTT
TRBV27	NA	NA	TRBJ2-5	CASSIPGVGETQYF	TGTGCCAGCAGTATTCCAGGGGTGGGGGAGACCCAGTACTTC
TRBV7-9	NA	NA	TRBJ2-5	CASSLGGSQETQYF	TGTGCCAGCAGCTTAGGCGGCAGCCAAGAGACCCAGTACTTC
TRBV9	NA	NA	TRBJ1-1	CASSVGRATEAFF	TGTGCCAGCAGCGTGGGACGGGCCACTGAAGCTTTCTTT
TRBV6-1	NA	NA	TRBJ2-2	CASSSRRDGELFF	TGTGCCAGCAGTTCACGACGGGACGGGGAGCTGTTTTTT
TRBV6-1	NA	NA	TRBJ2-7	CASTRTDYEQYF	TGTGCCAGCACCCGGACAGACTACGAGCAGTACTTC
TRBV2	NA	NA	TRBJ1-2	CASSIRTGYTF	TGTGCCAGCAGTATCCGTACTGGCTACACCTTC
TRBV29-1	NA	NA	TRBJ2-2	CSVEATAANTGELFF	TGCAGCGTTGAAGCGACAGCGGCGAACACCGGGGAGCTGTTTTTT
TRBV18	NA	NA	TRBJ1-1	CASSLTGLNTEAFF	TGTGCCAGCTCACTTACGGGGCTTAACACTGAAGCTTTCTTT
TRBV5-6	TRBD1	NA	TRBJ1-1	CASSTGTGVNTEAFF	TGTGCCAGCAGCACGGGGACAGGGGTTAACACTGAAGCTTTCTTT
TRBV5-6	NA	few	TRBJ2-7	CASSLVLDYEQYF	TGTGCCAGCAGCTTGGTTCTAGACTACGAGCAGTACTTC
TRBV7-6	TRBD2	once	TRBJ2-5	CASSIRVSGGADWETQYF	TGTGCCAGCAGCATTCGTGTTAGCGGGGGGGCTGATTGGGAGACCCAGTACTTC
TRBV4-1	NA	few	TRBJ2-3	CASSQGQDTQYF	TGCGCCAGCAGCCAAGGACAGGATACGCAGTATTTT
TRBV5-1	NA	NA	TRBJ2-7	CASSLGYEQYF	TGCGCCAGCAGCTTAGGCTACGAGCAGTACTTC
TRBV9	NA	NA	TRBJ1-1	CASSVVLNTEAFF	TGTGCCAGCAGCGTAGTTCTGAACACTGAAGCTTTCTTT
TRBV5-1	NA	NA	TRBJ2-5	CASSLALIAETQYF	TGCGCCAGCAGCTTGGCTCTTATAGCAGAGACCCAGTACTTC
TRBV1	NA	NA	TRBJ1-2	CTSSQDLSTTSFPGLADHGYTF	TGCACCAGCAGCCAAGACCTTTCTACCACCTCATTCCCGGGACTAGCGGATCATGGCTACACCTTC
TRBV27	TRBD2	few	TRBJ2-7	CASSRGLAGVYEQYF	TGTGCCAGCAGTAGGGGACTAGCGGGGGTTTACGAGCAGTACTTC